This T cell receptor beta chain was recorded in a study of PD-1 blockade in classical Hodgkin lymphoma. The length of the CDR3 is 15 residues. The germline V gene has CDR1 MNHNY and CDR2 SVGAGI (reference sequence). The V gene lost 6 bases and the J gene lost 1 base, with 13 bases spanning the gap. Relapses following autologous stem cell transplantation were seen in all patients, with brentuximab vedotin exposure varying. Complete response, partial response or progressive disease was each patient's best response. Generated by immunoSEQ multiplex PCR, the TCRdb table keeps only in-frame clones and is missing some. The sample contains 50,000 to 65,000 clones, around 89% of which appear only once.

Sequencing was performed on peripheral blood mononuclear cells (PBMCs), taken before the second cycle of nivolumab. The V and J genes are TRBV6-6 and TRBJ1-3, with D unresolved. The TCR originated in a human donor with classical Hodgkin lymphoma. CDR3 DNA: TGTGCCAGCAGCGAAAGGGATACTTCTGGAAACACCATATATTTT. Its translation is CASSERDTSGNTIYF.